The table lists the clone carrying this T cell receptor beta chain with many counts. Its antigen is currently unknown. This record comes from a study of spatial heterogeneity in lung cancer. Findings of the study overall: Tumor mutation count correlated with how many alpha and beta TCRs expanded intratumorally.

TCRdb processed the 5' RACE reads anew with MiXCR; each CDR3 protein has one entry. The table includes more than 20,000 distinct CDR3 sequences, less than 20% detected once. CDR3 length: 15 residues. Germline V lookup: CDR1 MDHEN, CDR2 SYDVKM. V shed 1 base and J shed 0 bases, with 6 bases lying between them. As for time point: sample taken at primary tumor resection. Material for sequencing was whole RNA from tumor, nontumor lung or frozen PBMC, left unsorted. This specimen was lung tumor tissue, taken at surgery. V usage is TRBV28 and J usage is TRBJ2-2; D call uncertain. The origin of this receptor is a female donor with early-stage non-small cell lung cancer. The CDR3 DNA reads TGTGCCAGCAGTTTATACCGGGCGAACACCGGGGAGCTGTTTTTT. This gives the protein CASSLYRANTGELFF.